The 4 T cell receptor beta chains presented below share a single source sample, sequenced in a study of CD8+ T cells in alopecia areata. Noted treatment: oral pan-JAK inhibitor, 5-10 mg twice daily. Extracted RNA was reverse transcribed into cDNA, the sequencing template. Some clones are missing from TCRdb's copy, which holds only in-frame ones; the method was immunoSEQ multiplex PCR. The table has approximately 150,000 clones, 58% seen once. The sample here was CD4+ T cells sorted from blood, taken around week 55, from a patient treated with tofacitinib. The receptors derive from a human donor with alopecia areata.

The gene calls are TRBV6-1 and TRBJ2-7, with TRBD1 matching 8 bases. CDR1 is MNHNS, CDR2 SASEGT, per germline. The CDR3 runs to 12 residues. Unmatched junction bases numbered 0, after V lost 8 bases and J lost 0 bases. The CDR3 spells CASGQGSYEQYF. CDR3 nucleotide sequence: TGTGCCAGCGGACAGGGCTCCTACGAGCAGTACTTC.

The CDR3, as DNA: TGCGCCAGCAGCCAAGAGGGGCTAGCCGGGGAGACCCAGTACTTC. As protein: CASSQEGLAGETQYF. The genes are TRBV4-1 and TRBJ2-5; either TRBD1 or TRBD2 may fit D (5 bases each). V was clipped by 0 bases and J by 5 bases, with 13 bases between them. Germline V gene sequence: CDR1 MGHRA, CDR2 YSYEKL. The CDR3 has 15 amino acids.

In this sample, this clone turned up a few times. The chain recombines TRBV10-3 with TRBJ2-7; TRBD2 matches at 11 bases. The CDR3 contains 14 residues. The germline gives CDR1 ENHRY, CDR2 SYGVKD. V lost 4 bases, J lost 3 bases, and 2 bases stayed unmatched. The CDR3 sequence is CAISVTSGSYEQYF. CDR3 bases: TGTGCCATCAGTGTTACTAGCGGGAGCTACGAGCAGTACTTC.

The CDR3 DNA reads as TGTGCCAGCAGTGAGACTAGCGGGAACACAGATACGCAGTATTTT. Its protein product is CASSETSGNTDTQYF. The chain carries TRBV6-1 and TRBJ2-3, with TRBD2 identical over 11 bases. With V trimmed by 3 bases and J by 2 bases, 1 base remained unmatched. The germline gives CDR1 MNHNS, CDR2 SASEGT. There are 15 residues in the CDR3.